The 14 T cell receptor beta chains below were found in one sample sequenced in a study of PD-1 blockade in mismatch repair-deficient tumors. Time point here: roughly ten-day in vitro stimulation with candidate neoantigen peptide 6. Assay: immunoSEQ multiplex PCR; the TCRdb copy retains only in-frame clones and omits some. The sample includes roughly 15,000 clones, approximately 90% seen only once; the top ten take approximately 5%. Which antigens these TCRs recognize remains unknown. The sequencing used cells cultured in vitro, collected from a patient treated with pembrolizumab. All receptors derive from an adult with mismatch repair-deficient cancer.

This clone was seen only a few times. The rearrangement links TRBV5-1 to TRBJ2-5, with D possibly matching TRBD1 (6 bases). CDR3 size: 15 residues. CDR1 SGHRS and CDR2 YFSETQ come from the germline V gene. Trimming pared 2 bases from V and 4 bases from J, leaving 15 bases between. The CDR3 protein is CASSFSRGGRETQYF. For the CDR3, the DNA is TGCGCCAGCAGCTTCTCCAGGGGTGGAAGAGAGACCCAGTACTTC. The variable domain in full, completed from reference TRBV5-1 and TRBJ2-5, reads KAGVTQTPRYLIKTRGQQVTLSCSPISGHRSVSWYQQTPGQGLQFLFEYFSETQRNKGNFPGRFSGRQFSNSRSEMNVSTLELGDSALYLCASSFSRGGRETQYFGPGTRLLVL.

The chain links TRBV29-1 to TRBJ2-1; D possibly uses TRBD1 or TRBD2 (6 bases each). V was trimmed by 6 bases and J by 5 bases, leaving 17 bases between them. Germline V gene data show CDR1 as SQVTM and CDR2 as ANQGSEA. The CDR3 sequence is 14 residues long. CDR3 amino acids: CSVPGGGLNNEQFF. CDR3 sequence (DNA): TGCAGCGTGCCCGGGGGCGGGCTTAACAATGAGCAGTTCTTC.

This sequence joins TRBV7-9 and TRBJ1-1; unclear D gene. Germline V gene sequence: CDR1 SEHNR, CDR2 FQNEAQ (reference sequence). This CDR3 region has 13 residues. Trimming removed 1 base at V and 5 bases at J, with 8 bases between. The CDR3 spells CASSLEESTEAFF. The CDR3, as DNA: TGTGCCAGCAGCTTAGAGGAATCAACTGAAGCTTTCTTT.

V and J are TRBV28 and TRBJ1-2, with TRBD1 as a possible D gene (6 bases). Germline V gene data show CDR1 as MDHEN and CDR2 as SYDVKM. Trimming shortened V by 3 bases and J by 3 bases, and 11 bases separated the two germline ends. This CDR3 has 14 residues. CDR3 bases: TGTGCCAGCAGTTTTTCGGGGGGCGACTATGGCTACACCTTC. Amino acid sequence: CASSFSGGDYGYTF.

This sequence joins TRBV28 and TRBJ2-7; unclear D gene. V was shortened by 3 bases and J by 4 bases, with 13 bases between the two germline ends. This CDR3 comprises 14 residues. Germline V gene lookup returns CDR1 MDHEN and CDR2 SYDVKM. The CDR3 DNA sequence: TGTGCCAGCAGTTTCGAAGGGCCGCTATACGAGCAGTACTTC. It translates to CASSFEGPLYEQYF.

The count of this clone is one. This chain connects TRBV6-6 to TRBJ1-1, with 7 bases fitting TRBD1. The V and J ends lost 8 bases and 8 bases, in that order; junction bases with no gene match: 5. CDR1 is MNHNY, CDR2 SVGAGI, per germline (reference sequence). The CDR3 runs to 11 residues. The CDR3 DNA sequence: TGTGCCAGCCACAGGGGCAAAGAAGCTTTCTTT. This encodes CASHRGKEAFF.

J is TRBJ2-5 and V is TRBV7-2; 11 bases align to TRBD2. The CDR3 sequence is 15 residues long. V lost 11 bases, J lost 3 bases, and 11 bases stayed unmatched. CDR1 and CDR2 from the germline V gene are SGHTA and FQGNSA. CDR3 bases: TGTGCCGGCGCATTTAGCGGGAGGGTGGAAGAGACCCAGTACTTC. This translates into CAGAFSGRVEETQYF.

The chain recombines TRBV27 with TRBJ2-6; D call uncertain. Deletions cut 3 bases from V and 4 bases from J, with 1 base between. Per the germline V gene, CDR1 is MNHEY and CDR2 is SMNVEV (reference sequence). CDR3 size: 12 residues. The CDR3 nucleotides read TGTGCCAGCAGTTTCGGGGCCAACGTCCTGACTTTC. Protein product: CASSFGANVLTF. Variable domain in full (rest from reference TRBV27 and TRBJ2-6): EAQVTQNPRYLITVTGKKLTVTCSQNMNHEYMSWYRQDPGLGLRQIYYSMNVEVTDKGDVPEGYKVSRKEKRNFPLILESPSPNQTSLYFCASSFGANVLTFGAGSRLTVL.

V and J are TRBV18 and TRBJ2-5; unclear D gene. Trimming took off 0 bases at V and 5 bases at J, with 7 bases between the two ends. The length of the CDR3 is 13 residues. CDR1 is KGHSH and CDR2 is LQKENI in the germline V gene. CDR3 protein: CASSPPSGETQYF. The CDR3 DNA follows: TGTGCCAGCTCACCACCTTCTGGGGAGACCCAGTACTTC.

The V and J genes are TRBV5-1 and TRBJ1-2, with 9 nucleotides matching TRBD1. Germline-derived CDR1 and CDR2 are SGHRS and YFSETQ. This CDR3 is built from 14 residues. The ends lost 3 bases at V and 8 bases at J; junction bases unmatched: 8. In nucleotides, the CDR3 is TGCGCCAGCAGCTCAGGGACAGGGTTTTTGGGCTACACCTTC. As protein: CASSSGTGFLGYTF.

This sequence joins TRBV14 and TRBJ2-7; 12 bases are a match to TRBD2. CDR3 size: 15 residues. Germline-derived CDR1 and CDR2 are SGHDN and FVKESK. V shed 3 bases, J shed 5 bases, and the junction held 5 bases outside the gene matches. The CDR3 bases are TGTGCCAGCAGCCAGCTAGCGGGAGGGCCCAACGAGCAGTACTTC. This sequence encodes CASSQLAGGPNEQYF.

This sequence joins TRBV25-1 and TRBJ2-7; 10 bases are shared with TRBD2. The CDR3 consists of 16 residues. Germline values: CDR1 MGHDK, CDR2 SYGVNS. The V segment lost 3 bases and the J segment 4 bases; nucleotides outside the gene matches: 9. The CDR3, as DNA: TGTGCCAGCAGTGAGCCTAGCGGGAGATTTGGTTACGAGCAGTACTTC. It translates to CASSEPSGRFGYEQYF.

This clone came up once. V is TRBV7-3 and J is TRBJ2-3; D is unclear. Germline assignment: CDR1 SGHTA and CDR2 FQGTGA. The V and J ends lost 0 bases and 2 bases respectively, with 12 bases between them. The CDR3 is 16 residues long. Written as DNA, the CDR3 is TGTGCCAGCAGCTTAACCCCGGACCCCTCCACAGATACGCAGTATTTT. This encodes CASSLTPDPSTDTQYF.

This clone was seen once. The V gene is TRBV27, the J gene TRBJ1-1, with D perhaps TRBD1 (6 bases). This CDR3 is 13 amino acids long. Germline V gene lookup returns CDR1 MNHEY and CDR2 SMNVEV (reference sequence). The ends were cut back, 2 bases at V and 3 bases at J, with 7 bases in the middle. This chain's CDR3 is CASSLTGYTEAFF. The CDR3 nucleotides are TGTGCCAGCAGTTTAACAGGGTACACTGAAGCTTTCTTT.